This passage covers 3 T cell receptor beta chains from one sample sequenced in a study of control samples from healthy donors and cancer patients. The data were produced by immunoSEQ multiplex PCR, yet TCRdb's version contains in-frame clones alone and is incomplete. The sample includes approximately 170,000 clones, around nine tenths seen only once; the top ten take just over 1.4%. Sequencing input: blood. Receptors were obtained from a man younger than 45 in good health.

This clone was seen just once. J is TRBJ2-1 and V is TRBV24-1; maybe TRBD2 (5 bases). Germline V lookup: CDR1 KGHDR, CDR2 SFDVKD. V lost 5 bases and J lost 7, with 11 bases in between. This CDR3 is built from 13 residues. In DNA, the CDR3 is TGTGCCACCAGTGCGGCGGGTCAGAATGAGCAGTTCTTC. Translation gives CATSAAGQNEQFF.

The V and J genes are TRBV9 and TRBJ2-6, with D unclear. CDR1 is SGDLS and CDR2 is YYNGEE in the germline V gene. V was clipped by 0 bases and J by 2 bases, with 15 bases between them. This CDR3 is 18 amino acids long. The CDR3 coding sequence is TGTGCCAGCAGCGTAGGGCCGACGTATCGGGCTGGGGCCAACGTCCTGACTTTC. Translation gives CASSVGPTYRAGANVLTF.

Here the CDR3 DNA reads TGTGCCAGTAACTCCAACGACAGGGTCCACTACGAGCAGTACTTC. This encodes CASNSNDRVHYEQYF. The rearrangement links TRBV19 to TRBJ2-7; 7 nucleotides match TRBD1. This CDR3 comprises 15 residues. Germline loops: CDR1 LNHDA, CDR2 SQIVND (reference sequence). With V trimmed by 7 bases and J by 3 bases, 12 bases remained unmatched.